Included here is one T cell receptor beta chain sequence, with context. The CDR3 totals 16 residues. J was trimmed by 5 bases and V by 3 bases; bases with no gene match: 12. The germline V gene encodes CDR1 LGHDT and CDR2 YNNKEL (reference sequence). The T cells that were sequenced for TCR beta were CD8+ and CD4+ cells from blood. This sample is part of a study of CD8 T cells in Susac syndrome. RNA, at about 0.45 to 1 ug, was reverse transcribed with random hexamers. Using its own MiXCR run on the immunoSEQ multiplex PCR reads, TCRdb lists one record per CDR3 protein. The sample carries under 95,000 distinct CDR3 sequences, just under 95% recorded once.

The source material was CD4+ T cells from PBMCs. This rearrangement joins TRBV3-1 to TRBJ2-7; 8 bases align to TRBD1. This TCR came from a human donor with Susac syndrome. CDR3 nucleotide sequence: TGTGCCAGCAGCCATCGGGGCAGGGGGCGGTTCCACGAGCAGTACTTC. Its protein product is CASSHRGRGRFHEQYF.